This TCR beta chain was identified during a study of control samples from healthy donors and cancer patients. The CDR3 covers 15 residues. V shed 4 bases and J 4 bases; nucleotides not matched to a gene: 8. Germline CDR1 reads SGHRS; CDR2 reads YFSETQ. The protocol was immunoSEQ multiplex PCR, while the TCRdb copy is restricted to in-frame clones and leaves out a portion. Found here are over 100,000 clones, 92% of them singletons; the top ten hold 5.5% to 7%. The rearrangement uses TRBV5-1 and TRBJ2-5; 9 nucleotides agree with TRBD1. Input material: blood. This TCR derives from a man younger than 35 in good health. The CDR3: CASSLGTGWGETQYF. In DNA form, the CDR3 reads TGCGCCAGCAGCCTCGGGACAGGGTGGGGAGAGACCCAGTACTTC.